The clone carrying this T cell receptor beta chain occurred once. Its antigen is as yet unknown. Other DNA sequences within the sample encode an identical CDR3. From CD4+ cells came CD45RA+ naive and CD45RA-negative memory subsets. The data derive from a study of shared clonotypes between healthy human individuals. Study-wide results and caveats: An expected dependence of interdonor clonotype sharing on sequencing depth was noted. Only blood underwent sampling, and tissue repertoires likely differ.

Trimming cost V 0 bases and J 5 bases, with 8 bases left between them. Germline assignment: CDR1 SGDLS and CDR2 YYNGEE. The CDR3 consists of 14 residues. Some clones are missing from TCRdb's copy, which holds only in-frame ones; the method was immunoSEQ multiplex PCR. The sample contains more than 2,000,000 clones, 90% to 95% of which appear only once. This chain uses TRBV9 with TRBJ2-2, with D unresolved. Sequenced sample: naive CD4+ T cells sorted from blood. Subset defined: CD45RA+ positively selected. The sequence was obtained from a young man in good health. CDR3 coding DNA: TGTGCCAGCAGCGTAGATCCCGAAACCGGGGAGCTGTTTTTT. It codes for CASSVDPETGELFF.